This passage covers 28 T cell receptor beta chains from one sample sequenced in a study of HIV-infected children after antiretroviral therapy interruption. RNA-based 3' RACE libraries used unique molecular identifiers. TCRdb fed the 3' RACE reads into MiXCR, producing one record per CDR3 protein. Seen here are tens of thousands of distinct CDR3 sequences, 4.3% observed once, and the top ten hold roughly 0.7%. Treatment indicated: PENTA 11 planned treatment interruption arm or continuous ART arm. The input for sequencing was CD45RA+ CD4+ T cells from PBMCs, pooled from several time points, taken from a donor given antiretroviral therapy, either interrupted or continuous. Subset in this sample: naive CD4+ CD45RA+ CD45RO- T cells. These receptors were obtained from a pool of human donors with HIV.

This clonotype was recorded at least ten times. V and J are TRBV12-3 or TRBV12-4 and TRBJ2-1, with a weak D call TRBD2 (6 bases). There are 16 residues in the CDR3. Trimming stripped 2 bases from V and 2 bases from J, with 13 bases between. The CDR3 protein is CASSLKEGFPYNEQFF. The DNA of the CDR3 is TGTGCCAGCAGTTTAAAGGAGGGTTTCCCCTACAATGAGCAGTTCTTC.

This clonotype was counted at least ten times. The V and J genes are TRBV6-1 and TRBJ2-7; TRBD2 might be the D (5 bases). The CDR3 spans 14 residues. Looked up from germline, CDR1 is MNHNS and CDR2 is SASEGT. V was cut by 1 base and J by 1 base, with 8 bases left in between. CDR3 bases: TGTGCCAGCAGTGAAGTTACGGGGTCCTACGAGCAGTACTTC. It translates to CASSEVTGSYEQYF.

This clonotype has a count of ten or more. The CDR3 loop reads CASSQDQGGSQPQHF. CDR3 in DNA: TGCGCCAGCAGCCAAGATCAAGGCGGTTCGCAGCCCCAGCATTTT. The V gene is TRBV4-1, the J gene TRBJ1-5; D is undetermined. This CDR3 is 15 amino acids long. Trimming left V 0 bases short and J 7 bases short, with 13 bases between. From germline, CDR1 is MGHRA and CDR2 YSYEKL.

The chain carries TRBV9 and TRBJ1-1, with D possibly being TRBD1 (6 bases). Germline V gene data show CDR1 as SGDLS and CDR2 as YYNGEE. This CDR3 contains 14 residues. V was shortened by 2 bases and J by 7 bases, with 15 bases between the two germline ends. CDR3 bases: TGTGCCAGCAGCGTCGGACAGTCCAGAGGTGAAGCTTTCTTT. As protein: CASSVGQSRGEAFF.

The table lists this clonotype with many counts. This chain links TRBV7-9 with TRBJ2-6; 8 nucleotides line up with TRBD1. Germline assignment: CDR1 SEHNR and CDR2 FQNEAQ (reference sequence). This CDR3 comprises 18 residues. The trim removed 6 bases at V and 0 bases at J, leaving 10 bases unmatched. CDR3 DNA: TGTGCCAGCAGTTCTCTGGGACAGGATAACTCTGGGGCCAACGTCCTGACTTTC. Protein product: CASSSLGQDNSGANVLTF.

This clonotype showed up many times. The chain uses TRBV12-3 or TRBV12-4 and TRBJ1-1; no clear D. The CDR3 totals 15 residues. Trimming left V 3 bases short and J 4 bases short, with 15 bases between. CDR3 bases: TGTGCCAGCAGTTTGGATAGCCGGCCGGGCACTGAAGCTTTCTTT. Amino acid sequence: CASSLDSRPGTEAFF.

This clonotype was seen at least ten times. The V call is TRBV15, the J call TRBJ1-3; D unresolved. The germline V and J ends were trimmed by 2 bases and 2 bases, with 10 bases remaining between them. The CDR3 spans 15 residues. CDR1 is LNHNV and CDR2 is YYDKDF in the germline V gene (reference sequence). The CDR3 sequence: CATSRPPGAGNTIYF. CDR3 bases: TGTGCCACCAGCAGACCCCCTGGAGCTGGAAACACCATATATTTT.

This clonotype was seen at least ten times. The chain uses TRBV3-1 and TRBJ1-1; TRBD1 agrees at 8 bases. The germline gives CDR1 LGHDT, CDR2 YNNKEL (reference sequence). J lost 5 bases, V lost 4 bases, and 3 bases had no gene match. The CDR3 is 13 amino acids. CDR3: CASSPRDRTEAFF. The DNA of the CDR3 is TGTGCCAGCAGCCCCCGGGACAGGACTGAAGCTTTCTTT.

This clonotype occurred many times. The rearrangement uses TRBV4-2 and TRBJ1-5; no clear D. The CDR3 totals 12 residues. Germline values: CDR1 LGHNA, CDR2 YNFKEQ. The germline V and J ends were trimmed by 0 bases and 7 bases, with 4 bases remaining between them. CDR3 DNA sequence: TGTGCCAGCAGCCAAGAAGGGCAGCCCCAGCATTTT. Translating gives CASSQEGQPQHF.

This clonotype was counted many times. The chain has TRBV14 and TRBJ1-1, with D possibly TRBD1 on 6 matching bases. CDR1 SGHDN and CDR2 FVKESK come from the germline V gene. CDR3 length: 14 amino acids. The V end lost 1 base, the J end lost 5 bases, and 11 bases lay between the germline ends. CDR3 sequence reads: CASSQVQGRTEAFF. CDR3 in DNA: TGTGCCAGCAGCCAAGTCCAGGGGAGAACTGAAGCTTTCTTT. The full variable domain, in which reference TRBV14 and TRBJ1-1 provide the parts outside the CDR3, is EAGVTQFPSHSVIEKGQTVTLRCDPISGHDNLYWYRRVMGKEIKFLLHFVKESKQDESGMPNNRFLAERTGGTYSTLKVQPAELEDSGVYFCASSQVQGRTEAFFGQGTRLTVV.

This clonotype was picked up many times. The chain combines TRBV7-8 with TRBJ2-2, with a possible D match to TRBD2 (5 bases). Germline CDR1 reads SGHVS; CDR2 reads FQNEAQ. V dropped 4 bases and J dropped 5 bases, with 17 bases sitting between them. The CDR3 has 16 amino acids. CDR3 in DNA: TGTGCCAGCAGCTCCCCGTTCGGGGTCAATACCGGGGAGCTGTTTTTT. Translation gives CASSSPFGVNTGELFF. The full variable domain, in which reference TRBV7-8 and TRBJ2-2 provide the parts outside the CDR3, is GAGVSQSPRYKVAKRGQDVALRCDPISGHVSLFWYQQALGQGPEFLTYFQNEAQLDKSGLPSDRFFAERPEGSVSTLKIQRTQQEDSAVYLCASSSPFGVNTGELFFGEGSRLTVL.

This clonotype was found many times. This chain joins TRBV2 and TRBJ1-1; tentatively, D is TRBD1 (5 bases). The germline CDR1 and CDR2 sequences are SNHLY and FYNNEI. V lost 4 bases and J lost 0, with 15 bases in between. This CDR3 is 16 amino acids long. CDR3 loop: CASSGDFTLMNTEAFF. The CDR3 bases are TGTGCCAGCAGTGGGGACTTTACCTTAATGAACACTGAAGCTTTCTTT.

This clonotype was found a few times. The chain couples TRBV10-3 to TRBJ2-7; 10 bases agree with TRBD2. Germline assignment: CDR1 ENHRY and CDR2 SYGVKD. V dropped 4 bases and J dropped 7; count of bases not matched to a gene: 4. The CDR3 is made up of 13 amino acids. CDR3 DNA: TGTGCCATCAGTGGGTTAGCGGGGGGTGAGCAGTACTTC. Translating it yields CAISGLAGGEQYF.

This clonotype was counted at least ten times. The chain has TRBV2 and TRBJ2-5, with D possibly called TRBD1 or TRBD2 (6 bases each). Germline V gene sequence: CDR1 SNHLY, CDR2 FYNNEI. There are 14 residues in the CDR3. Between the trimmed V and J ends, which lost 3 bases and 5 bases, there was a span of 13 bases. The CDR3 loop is CASSDVGGPETQYF. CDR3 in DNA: TGTGCCAGCAGTGATGTTGGGGGGCCGGAGACCCAGTACTTC.

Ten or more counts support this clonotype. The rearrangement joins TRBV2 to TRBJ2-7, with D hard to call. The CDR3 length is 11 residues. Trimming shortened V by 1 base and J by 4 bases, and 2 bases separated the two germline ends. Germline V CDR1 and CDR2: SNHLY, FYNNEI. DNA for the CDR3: TGTGCCAGCAGTGAAGTGTACGAGCAGTACTTC. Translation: CASSEVYEQYF. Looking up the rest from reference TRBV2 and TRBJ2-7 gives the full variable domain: EPEVTQTPSHQVTQMGQEVILRCVPISNHLYFYWYRQILGQKVEFLVSFYNNEISEKSEIFDDQFSVERPDGSNFTLKIRSTKLEDSAMYFCASSEVYEQYFGPGTRLTVT.

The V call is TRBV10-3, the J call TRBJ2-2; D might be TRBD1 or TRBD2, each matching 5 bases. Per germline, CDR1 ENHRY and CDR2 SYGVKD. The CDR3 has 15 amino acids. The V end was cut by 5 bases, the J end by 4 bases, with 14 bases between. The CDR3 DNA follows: TGTGCCATCAGTTTTAGGGGCGAGGGCACCGGGGAGCTGTTTTTT. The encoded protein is CAISFRGEGTGELFF.

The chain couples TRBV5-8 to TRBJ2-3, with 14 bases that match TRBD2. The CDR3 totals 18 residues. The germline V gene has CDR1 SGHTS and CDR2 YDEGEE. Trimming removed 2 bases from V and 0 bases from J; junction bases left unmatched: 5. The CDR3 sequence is CASSLRTSGGQSTDTQYF. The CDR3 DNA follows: TGTGCCAGCAGCTTAAGGACTAGCGGGGGGCAAAGCACAGATACGCAGTATTTT.

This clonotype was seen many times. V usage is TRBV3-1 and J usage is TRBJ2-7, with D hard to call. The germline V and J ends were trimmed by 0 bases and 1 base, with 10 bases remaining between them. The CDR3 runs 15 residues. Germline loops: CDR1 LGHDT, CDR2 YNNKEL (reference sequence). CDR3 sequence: CASSQDLGLSYEQYF. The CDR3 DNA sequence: TGTGCCAGCAGCCAAGACTTAGGTTTATCCTACGAGCAGTACTTC.

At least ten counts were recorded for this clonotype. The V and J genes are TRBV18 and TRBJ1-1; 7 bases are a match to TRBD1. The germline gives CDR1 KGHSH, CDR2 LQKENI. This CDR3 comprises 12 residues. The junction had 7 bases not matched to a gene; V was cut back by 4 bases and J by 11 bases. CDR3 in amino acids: CASSRQGKEAFF. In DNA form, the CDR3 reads TGTGCCAGCTCACGACAGGGAAAGGAGGCTTTCTTT. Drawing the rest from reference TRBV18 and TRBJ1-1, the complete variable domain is NAGVMQNPRHLVRRRGQEARLRCSPMKGHSHVYWYRQLPEEGLKFMVYLQKENIIDESGMPKERFSAEFPKEGPSILRIQQVVRGDSAAYFCASSRQGKEAFFGQGTRLTVV.

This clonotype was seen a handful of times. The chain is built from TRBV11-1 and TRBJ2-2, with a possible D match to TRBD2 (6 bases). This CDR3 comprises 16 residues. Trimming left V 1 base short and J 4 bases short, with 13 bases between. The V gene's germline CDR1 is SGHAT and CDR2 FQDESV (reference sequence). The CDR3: CASSLGGAQGTGELFF. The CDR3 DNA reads TGTGCCAGCAGCTTAGGCGGGGCGCAGGGCACCGGGGAGCTGTTTTTT.

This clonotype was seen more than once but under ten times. CDR3 residues: CASSPTGAHGYTF. The CDR3 DNA follows: TGTGCCAGCTCACCGACAGGGGCTCATGGCTACACCTTC. The chain is built from TRBV18 and TRBJ1-2, with TRBD1 matching over 8 bases. CDR3 length equals 13 residues. The trim removed 3 bases at V and 6 bases at J, leaving 3 bases unmatched. The germline V gene has CDR1 KGHSH and CDR2 LQKENI. The full variable domain, with the rest looked up from reference TRBV18 and TRBJ1-2, is NAGVMQNPRHLVRRRGQEARLRCSPMKGHSHVYWYRQLPEEGLKFMVYLQKENIIDESGMPKERFSAEFPKEGPSILRIQQVVRGDSAAYFCASSPTGAHGYTFGSGTRLTVV.

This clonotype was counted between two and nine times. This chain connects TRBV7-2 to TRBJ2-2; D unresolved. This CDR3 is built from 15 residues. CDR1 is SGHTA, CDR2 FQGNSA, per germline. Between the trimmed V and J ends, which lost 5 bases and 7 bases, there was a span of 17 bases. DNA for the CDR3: TGTGCCAGCAGCCGGGTGGAGCGAGGAATCGGGGAGCTGTTTTTT. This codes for CASSRVERGIGELFF.

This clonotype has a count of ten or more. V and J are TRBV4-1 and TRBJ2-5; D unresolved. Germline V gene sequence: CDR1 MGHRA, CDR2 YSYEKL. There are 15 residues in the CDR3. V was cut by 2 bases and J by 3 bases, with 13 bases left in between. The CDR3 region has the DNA TGCGCCAGCAGCCAACGACTTGGAGAGGAAGAGACCCAGTACTTC. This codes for CASSQRLGEEETQYF.

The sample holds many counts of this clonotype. CDR3 DNA sequence: TGTGCCAGCAGCTCGCGCAATGAGCAGTTCTTC. Protein sequence: CASSSRNEQFF. The V call is TRBV7-2, the J call TRBJ2-1; D remains unclear. The V end lost 4 bases, the J end lost 6 bases, and 4 bases lay between the germline ends. CDR3 size: 11 residues. Per germline, CDR1 SGHTA and CDR2 FQGNSA.

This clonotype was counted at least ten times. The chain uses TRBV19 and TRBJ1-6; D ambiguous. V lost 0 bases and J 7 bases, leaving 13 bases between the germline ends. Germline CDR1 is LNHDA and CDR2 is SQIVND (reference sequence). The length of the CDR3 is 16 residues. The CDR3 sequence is CASSIDHLGRNSPLHF. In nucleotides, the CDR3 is TGTGCCAGTAGTATAGATCATCTGGGAAGGAATTCACCCCTCCACTTT.

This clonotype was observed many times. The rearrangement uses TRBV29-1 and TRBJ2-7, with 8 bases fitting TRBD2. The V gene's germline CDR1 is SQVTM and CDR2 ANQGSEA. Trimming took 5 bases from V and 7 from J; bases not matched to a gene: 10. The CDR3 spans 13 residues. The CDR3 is CSVSVAGMYEQYF. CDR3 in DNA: TGCAGCGTTTCCGTAGCGGGAATGTATGAGCAGTACTTC.

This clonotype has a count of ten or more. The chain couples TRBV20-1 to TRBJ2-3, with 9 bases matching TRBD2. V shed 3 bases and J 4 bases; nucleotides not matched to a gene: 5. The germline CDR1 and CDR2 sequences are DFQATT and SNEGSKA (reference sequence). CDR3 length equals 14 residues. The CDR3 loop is CSASPTSGPDTQYF. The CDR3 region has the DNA TGCAGTGCTAGCCCGACTAGCGGACCAGATACGCAGTATTTT.

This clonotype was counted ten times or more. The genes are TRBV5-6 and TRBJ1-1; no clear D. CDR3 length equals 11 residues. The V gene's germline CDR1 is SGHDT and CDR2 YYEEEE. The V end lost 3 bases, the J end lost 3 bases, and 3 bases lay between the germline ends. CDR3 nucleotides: TGTGCCAGCAGCTCGTACACTGAAGCTTTCTTT. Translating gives CASSSYTEAFF.